This TCR beta chain was sequenced in a study of T cell repertoires in cytomegalovirus infection. This clonotype has only a few counts. The antigen remains undetermined. TCRdb re-derived calls from the reads in MiXCR, one entry per CDR3 protein. Among 200,000 or so distinct CDR3 sequences, about 40% were seen once, and the ten largest hold 55% to 60%. The CDR3 is 15 amino acids. Germline CDR1 is SEHNR and CDR2 is FQNEAQ (reference sequence). V lost 1 base, J lost 6 bases, and 6 bases stayed unmatched. This TCR was recovered from a human donor in good health (CMV status not recorded). Some clones in this sample may be carry-over from other donors' samples. The starting material was CD8+ T cells from cultured PBMCs, obtained from culture after CMV antigen stimulation. The J gene is TRBJ2-1, the V gene TRBV7-9; 7 nucleotides align to TRBD2. The CDR3 reads CASSLVAGASNEQFF. DNA of the CDR3: TGTGCCAGCAGCTTAGTGGCGGGAGCTTCCAATGAGCAGTTCTTC.